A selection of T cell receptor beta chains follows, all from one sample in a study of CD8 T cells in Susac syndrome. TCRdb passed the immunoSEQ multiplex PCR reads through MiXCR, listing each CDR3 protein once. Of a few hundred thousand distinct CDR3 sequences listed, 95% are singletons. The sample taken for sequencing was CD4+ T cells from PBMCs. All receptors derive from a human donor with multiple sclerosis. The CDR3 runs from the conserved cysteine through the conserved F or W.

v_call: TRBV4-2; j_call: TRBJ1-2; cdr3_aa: CASSPESTRYGYTF
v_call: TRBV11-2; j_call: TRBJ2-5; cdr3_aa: CASSPLAGEETQYF
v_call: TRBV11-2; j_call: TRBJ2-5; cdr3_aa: CASSFGYMETQYF
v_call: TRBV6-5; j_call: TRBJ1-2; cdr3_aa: CASSYSGQSGGYTF
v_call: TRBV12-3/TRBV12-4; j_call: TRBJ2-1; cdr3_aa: CASRPTGQSSYNEQFF
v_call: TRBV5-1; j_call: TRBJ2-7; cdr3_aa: CASSRDRGLRNEQYF
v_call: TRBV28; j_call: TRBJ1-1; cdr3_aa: CASGRVLNTEAFF
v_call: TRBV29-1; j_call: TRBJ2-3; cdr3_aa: CSVGGPLTARTDTQYF
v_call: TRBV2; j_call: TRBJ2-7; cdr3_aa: CASSERTAYEQYF
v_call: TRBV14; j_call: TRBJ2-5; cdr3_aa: CASSQLYGWETQYF
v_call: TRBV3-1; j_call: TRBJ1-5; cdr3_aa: CASSPASANQPQHF
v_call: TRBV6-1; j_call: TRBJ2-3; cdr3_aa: CATRGNTDTQYF
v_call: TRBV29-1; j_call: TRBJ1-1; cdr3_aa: CSVGWGDTEAFF
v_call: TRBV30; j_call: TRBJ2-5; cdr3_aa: CAWSRTGGLGETQYF
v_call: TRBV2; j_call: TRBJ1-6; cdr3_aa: CASFVQGEVPLHF
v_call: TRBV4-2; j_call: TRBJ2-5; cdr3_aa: CASSQGSNGGTRRKETQYF
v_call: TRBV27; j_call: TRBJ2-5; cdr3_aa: CASREWGGETQYF
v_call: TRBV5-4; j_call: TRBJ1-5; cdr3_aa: CASSLQGANQPQHF
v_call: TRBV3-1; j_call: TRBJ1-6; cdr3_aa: CASSQGQGFGSPLHF
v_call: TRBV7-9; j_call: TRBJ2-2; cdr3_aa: CASSPQDRASNTGELFF
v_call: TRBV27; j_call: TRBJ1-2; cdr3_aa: CASSLLGGIDGYTF
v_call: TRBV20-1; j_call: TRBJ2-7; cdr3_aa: CSANRDARYEQYF
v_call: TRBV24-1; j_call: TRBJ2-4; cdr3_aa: CATRGVAKNIQYF
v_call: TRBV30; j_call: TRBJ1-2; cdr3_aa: CAWKRDRHNYGYTF
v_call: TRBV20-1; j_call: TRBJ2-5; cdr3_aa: CSARGIQIQETQYF
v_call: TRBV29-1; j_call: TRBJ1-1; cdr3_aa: CSGWVGQGTEAFF
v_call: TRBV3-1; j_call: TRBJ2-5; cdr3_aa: CASSQPSGLRETQYF
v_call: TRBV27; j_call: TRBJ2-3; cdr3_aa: CASSLSHWGSDTQYF
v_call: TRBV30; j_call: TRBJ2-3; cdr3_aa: CAWSVHSSTDTQYF
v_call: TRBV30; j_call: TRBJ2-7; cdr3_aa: CACSGSSYEQYF
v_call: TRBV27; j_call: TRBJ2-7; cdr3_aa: CASSLYRGSYEQYF
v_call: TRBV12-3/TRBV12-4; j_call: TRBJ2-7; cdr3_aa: CASTRGWSYEQYF
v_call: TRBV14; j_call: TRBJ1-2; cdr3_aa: CASSQDVFGFRGYTF
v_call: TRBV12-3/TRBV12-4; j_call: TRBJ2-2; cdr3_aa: CASSPKDRFDGELFF
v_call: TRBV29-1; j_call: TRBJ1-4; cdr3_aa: CSVKGPRVNEKLFF
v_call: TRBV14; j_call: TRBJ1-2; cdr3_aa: CASSQGNGYTF
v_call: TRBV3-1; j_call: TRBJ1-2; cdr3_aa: CASSLGTVANYGYTF
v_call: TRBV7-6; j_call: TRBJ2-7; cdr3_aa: CASSLASGPPLEQYF
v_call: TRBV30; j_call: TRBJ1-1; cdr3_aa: CAWRPTGSINTEAFF
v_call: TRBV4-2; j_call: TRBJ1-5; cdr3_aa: CASSQVGVNQPQHF
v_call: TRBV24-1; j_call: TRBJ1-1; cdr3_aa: CATRWDSEAFF
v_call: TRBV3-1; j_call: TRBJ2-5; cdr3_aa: CASNSQAGKETQYF
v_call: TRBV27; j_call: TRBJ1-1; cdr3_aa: CASSHGENTEAFF
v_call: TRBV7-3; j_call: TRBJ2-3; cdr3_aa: CASGRQGRDTQYF
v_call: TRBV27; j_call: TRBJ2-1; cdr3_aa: CASSGTAAYNEQFF
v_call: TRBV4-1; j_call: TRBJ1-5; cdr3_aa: CASSARGPRSNQPQHF
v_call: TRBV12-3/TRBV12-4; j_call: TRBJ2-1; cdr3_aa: CASDQGYEQFF
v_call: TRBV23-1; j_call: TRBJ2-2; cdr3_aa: CASSHTQGFCGELFF
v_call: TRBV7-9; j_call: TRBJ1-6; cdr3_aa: CASSLDSGGSPLHF
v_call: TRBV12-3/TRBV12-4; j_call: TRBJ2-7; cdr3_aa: CASRRGYEQYF
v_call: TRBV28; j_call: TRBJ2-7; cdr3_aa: CASSSGAAYSYEQYF
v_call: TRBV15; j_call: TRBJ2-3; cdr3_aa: CATSRAGRTSTDTQYF
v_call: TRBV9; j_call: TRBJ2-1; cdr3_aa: CASSVEPQRNEQFF
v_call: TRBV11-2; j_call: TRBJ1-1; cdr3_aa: CASSLDITGSTEAFF
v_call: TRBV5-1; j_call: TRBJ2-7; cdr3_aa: CASSGTPTYEQYF
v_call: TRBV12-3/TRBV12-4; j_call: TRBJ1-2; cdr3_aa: CASSPNRYGYTF